The 19 T cell receptor beta chains presented below share a single source sample, sequenced in a study of blood T cells in healthy people across ages. A second roughly 6 to 11 cycle PCR used barcoded and J-beta primers. TCRdb itself ran the 5' RACE reads through MiXCR, one entry per CDR3 protein. The sample records around 1,000,000 distinct CDR3 sequences, less than 45% being singletons. Sequencing was performed on blood. The origin of the receptors is a man aged 18 to 30 in good health.

The rearrangement uses TRBV6-2 or TRBV6-3 and TRBJ2-5, with 7 bases identical to TRBD2. TRBJ2-7 explains the end of the DNA better; the J call may be wrong. This CDR3 spans 16 amino acids. Germline values: CDR1 MNHEY, CDR2 SVGEGT. The CDR3 loop reads CASSEPIGGGVHEQYF. The CDR3 bases are TGTGCCAGCAGTGAGCCGATCGGGGGAGGGGTCCACGAGCAGTACTTC.

This clonotype was detected only a few times. V usage is TRBV7-2 and J usage is TRBJ2-3; D unclear. The CDR3 length is 16 residues. CDR1 and CDR2 (germline): SGHTA, FQGNSA. The V end lost 1 base, the J end lost 2 bases, and 13 bases lay between the germline ends. The CDR3 loop reads CASSLVSAVFTDTQYF. CDR3 bases: TGTGCCAGCAGCTTAGTTTCGGCGGTTTTCACAGATACGCAGTATTTT.

There are a few counts of this clonotype. The chain uses TRBV4-1 and TRBJ2-1; 10 positions match TRBD2. The V and J ends lost 2 bases and 8 bases, in that order; junction bases with no gene match: 9. Germline CDR1 and CDR2: MGHRA and YSYEKL. This CDR3 is 16 amino acids long. The CDR3 nucleotides are TGCGCCAGCAGCCAAACCCTGAGCGGGGGGGCCGATGAGCAGTTCTTC. It specifies CASSQTLSGGADEQFF.

This clonotype was seen a few times. V is TRBV27 and J is TRBJ2-5; 8 bases agree with TRBD1. J gave up 0 bases and V 3 bases, and 0 bases lay outside the gene matches. Germline CDR1 and CDR2: MNHEY and SMNVEV (reference sequence). This CDR3 has 14 residues. The CDR3 DNA reads as TGTGCCAGCAGTTTGGACAGGGACCAAGAGACCCAGTACTTC. Amino acids: CASSLDRDQETQYF.

This clonotype has just a few counts. The chain joins TRBV12-3 or TRBV12-4 to TRBJ2-6; possible D gene TRBD2, 5 bases. Trimming stripped 4 bases from V and 1 base from J, with 11 bases between. The CDR3 has 16 amino acids. CDR3: CASSYPGGSGANVLTF. The CDR3 nucleotides read TGTGCCAGCAGTTATCCTGGAGGATCTGGGGCCAACGTCCTGACTTTC.

Only a few counts were recorded for this clonotype. The junction and the germline gene differ at one end; a read error may be behind it. The chain employs TRBV25-1 and TRBJ2-3; TRBD1 might be the D (6 bases). This CDR3 has 13 residues. CDR1 MGHDK and CDR2 SYGVNS come from the germline V gene. The CDR3 is CAGSTDSWNTQYF. The CDR3 DNA reads as TGTGCCGGCAGTACGGACAGTTGGAATACGCAGTATTTT.

This clonotype was detected many times. The genes are TRBV4-3 and TRBJ2-1, with 7 bases lining up with TRBD2. Germline trimming cut 0 bases from V and 12 bases from J; bases unmatched to any gene: 11. The CDR3 length is 15 residues. Germline CDR1 and CDR2: LGHNA and YSLEER. The CDR3 reads CASSQEWGGSSRQFF. The CDR3 coding sequence is TGCGCCAGCAGCCAAGAATGGGGGGGGTCCAGCAGGCAGTTCTTC.

There are a few counts of this clonotype. The J gene is TRBJ1-6, the V gene TRBV9, with D uncertain. The V and J ends lost 6 bases and 7 bases respectively, with 14 bases between them. This CDR3 contains 14 residues. Germline-derived CDR1 and CDR2 are SGDLS and YYNGEE. CDR3 nucleotides: TGTGCCAGCACCCTCGGAGAGGGCAATTCACCCCTCCACTTT. It codes for CASTLGEGNSPLHF. Full variable domain (remainder filled in from reference TRBV9 and TRBJ1-6): DSGVTQTPKHLITATGQRVTLRCSPRSGDLSVYWYQQSLDQGLQFLIQYYNGEERAKGNILERFSAQQFPDLHSELNLSSLELGDSALYFCASTLGEGNSPLHFGNGTRLTVT.

The chain has TRBV5-5 and TRBJ2-3, with D tentatively TRBD2 (6 bases). V lost 3 bases and J 4 bases, leaving 15 bases between the germline ends. Germline values: CDR1 SGHKS, CDR2 YYEKEE (reference sequence). This CDR3 is 15 amino acids long. The CDR3 here is CASSSGDSHPDTQYF. The CDR3 DNA reads TGTGCCAGCAGCTCCGGGGACTCCCACCCAGATACGCAGTATTTT.

The rearrangement links TRBV7-8 to TRBJ2-1, with D tentatively TRBD1 (5 bases). Deletions cut 4 bases from V and 4 bases from J, with 20 bases between. There are 17 residues in the CDR3. CDR1 is SGHVS, CDR2 FQNEAQ, per germline. The CDR3 region is CASSSLMTTTDYNEQFF. The CDR3 bases are TGTGCCAGCAGCTCATTAATGACGACGACAGATTACAATGAGCAGTTCTTC.

The chain couples TRBV4-1 to TRBJ2-1; unclear D gene. Germline V CDR1 and CDR2: MGHRA, YSYEKL. The CDR3 spans 16 residues. The germline V and J ends were trimmed by 0 bases and 2 bases, with 11 bases remaining between them. This CDR3 is CASSQERQRAYNEQFF. CDR3 bases: TGCGCCAGCAGCCAAGAAAGGCAGCGCGCCTACAATGAGCAGTTCTTC.

This chain uses TRBV7-2 with TRBJ1-4, with 8 bases identical to TRBD1. CDR3 length equals 14 residues. From germline, CDR1 is SGHTA and CDR2 FQGNSA. V lost 3 bases to trimming and J lost 8 bases; unmatched junction nucleotides: 5. The CDR3: CASSFDRGLEKLFF. In nucleotides, the CDR3 is TGTGCCAGCAGCTTTGACAGGGGACTCGAAAAACTGTTTTTT.

The sample holds many counts of this clonotype. The chain employs TRBV25-1 and TRBJ2-1, with 8 bases aligning to TRBD2. The CDR3 is made up of 13 amino acids. The V segment lost 5 bases and the J segment 6 bases; nucleotides outside the gene matches: 3. CDR1 and CDR2 (germline): MGHDK, SYGVNS. The CDR3 reads CASSFTSGNEQFF. CDR3 sequence (DNA): TGTGCCAGCAGTTTCACTAGCGGCAATGAGCAGTTCTTC. Full variable domain (missing parts from reference TRBV25-1 and TRBJ2-1): EADIYQTPRYLVIGTGKKITLECSQTMGHDKMYWYQQDPGMELHLIHYSYGVNSTEKGDLSSESTVSRIRTEHFPLTLESARPSHTSQYLCASSFTSGNEQFFGPGTRLTVL.

This clonotype has a single count. CDR3 coding DNA: TGTGCCAGCTCAAGGACAGGGGCGATGAATTCACCCCTCCACTTT. Encoded protein: CASSRTGAMNSPLHF. This sequence joins TRBV21-1 and TRBJ1-6; the D segment call TRBD1 is taken from the table without a DNA check. TRBV21-1 is a known pseudogene. The CDR3 runs 15 residues.

This rearrangement joins TRBV10-3 to TRBJ2-5; D might be TRBD1 (5 bases). Per the germline V gene, CDR1 is ENHRY and CDR2 is SYGVKD. This CDR3 spans 14 amino acids. V was pared by 3 bases and J by 2 bases, with 10 bases between. The CDR3, as DNA: TGTGCCATCAGTGATAGTACAGGACAAGAGACCCAGTACTTC. Translating gives CAISDSTGQETQYF.

Comments on this clonotype: One end of the junction is discordant with germline, which a read error may explain. This chain joins TRBV6-2 or TRBV6-3 and TRBJ2-4; 7 positions agree with TRBD1. The CDR3 has 14 residues. Germline V gives CDR1 MNHEY, CDR2 SVGEGT. CDR3 DNA: TGTGCCTGCAGTCCCCGGCAGGGGGAAAACATTCAGTACTTC. It specifies CACSPRQGENIQYF.

V usage is TRBV20-1 and J usage is TRBJ2-5; D may correspond to TRBD1 or TRBD2 (5 bases each). The CDR3 runs 13 residues. Trimming cost V 6 bases and J 11 bases, with 22 bases left between them. The germline gives CDR1 DFQATT, CDR2 SNEGSKA (reference sequence). The CDR3 is CSATGAPYNEQYF. The CDR3 DNA is TGCAGTGCGACCGGGGCCCCATACAATGAGCAGTACTTC.

In regard to this clonotype: Possible read error: a much larger clone is one base away. The V call is TRBV5-1, the J call TRBJ2-1; tentatively, D is TRBD2 (5 bases). This CDR3 is 16 amino acids long. Germline V gene sequence: CDR1 SGHRS, CDR2 YFSETQ. The CDR3 nucleotides read TGCGCCAGCAACCAGGAGGATCCGGGAAGGGCCAATGAGCTGTTCTTC. This gives the protein CASNQEDPGRANELFF.

At least ten counts were recorded for this clonotype. The junction departs from germline at one end; a sequencing error may be responsible. The chain uses TRBV5-1 and TRBJ2-1; no clear D. Germline values: CDR1 SGHRS, CDR2 YFSETQ. This CDR3 has 12 amino acids. CDR3 DNA: TGTGCCAGCAGCCTCCCCGCCAATGAGCAGTTCTTC. It translates to CASSLPANEQFF. Looking up the rest from reference TRBV5-1 and TRBJ2-1 gives the full variable domain: KAGVTQTPRYLIKTRGQQVTLSCSPISGHRSVSWYQQTPGQGLQFLFEYFSETQRNKGNFPGRFSGRQFSNSRSEMNVSTLELGDSALYLCASSLPANEQFFGPGTRLTVL.